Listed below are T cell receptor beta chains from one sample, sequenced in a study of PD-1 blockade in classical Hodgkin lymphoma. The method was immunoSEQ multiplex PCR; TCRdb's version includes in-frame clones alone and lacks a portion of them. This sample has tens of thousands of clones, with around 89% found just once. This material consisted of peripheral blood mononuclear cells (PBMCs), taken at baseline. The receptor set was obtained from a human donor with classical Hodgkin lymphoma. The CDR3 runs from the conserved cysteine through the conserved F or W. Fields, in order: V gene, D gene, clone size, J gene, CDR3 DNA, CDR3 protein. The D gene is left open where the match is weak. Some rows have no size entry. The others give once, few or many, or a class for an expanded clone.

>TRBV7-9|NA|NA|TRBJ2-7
TGTGCCAGCAGTTTCTGGGGGCGTGAGGGAACCTACGAGCAGTACTTC
CASSFWGREGTYEQYF
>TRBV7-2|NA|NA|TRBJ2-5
TGTGCCAGCAGCCCACGGGTGATGATACAAGAGACCCAGTACTTC
CASSPRVMIQETQYF
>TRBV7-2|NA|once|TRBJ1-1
TGTGCCAGCAGCTCCGGGACGCCTGAAGCTTTCTTT
CASSSGTPEAFF
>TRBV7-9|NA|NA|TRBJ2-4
TGTGCCAGCAGCGCGCGTGCTGTAAACATTCAGTACTTC
CASSARAVNIQYF
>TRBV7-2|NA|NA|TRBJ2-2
TGTGCCAGCAGCTTAGGACGGACTCTTACCGGGGAGCTGTTTTTT
CASSLGRTLTGELFF
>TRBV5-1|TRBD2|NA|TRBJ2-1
TGCGCCAGCAGCCCTGGACTAGCGGCTGCTAATGAGCAGTTCTTC
CASSPGLAAANEQFF
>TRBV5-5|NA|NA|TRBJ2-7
TGTGCCAGCAGCTTGCAGGGAACCATGGTCTACGAGCAGTACTTC
CASSLQGTMVYEQYF
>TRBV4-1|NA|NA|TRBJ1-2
TGCGCCAGCAGCCAACCCCGAAGACAGGAGCCTTATGGCTACACCTTC
CASSQPRRQEPYGYTF
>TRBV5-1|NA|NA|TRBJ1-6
TGCGCCAGCAGCACATCGGAAAACTCTAATTCACCCCTCCACTTT
CASSTSENSNSPLHF
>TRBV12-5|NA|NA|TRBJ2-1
TGTGCTAGTGGTCCTCCCCCTGGAACGGAAATCGTACGGAGGCGGTTCTTC
CASGPPPGTEIVRRRFF
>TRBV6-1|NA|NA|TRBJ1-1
TGTGCCAGCAGTGAAGCTCGCAGGGGCACTGAAGCTTTCTTT
CASSEARRGTEAFF
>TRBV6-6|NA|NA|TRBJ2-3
TGTGCCAGCAGTTCGTCAGATACGCAGTATTTT
CASSSSDTQYF
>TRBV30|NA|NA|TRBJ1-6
TGTGCCTGGAGTGTTCCGGGGGGTCGAACCCTCCACTTT
CAWSVPGGRTLHF
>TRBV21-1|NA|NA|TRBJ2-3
TGTGCCAGCAAAGGATGCACAGATACGCAGTATTTT
CASKGCTDTQYF
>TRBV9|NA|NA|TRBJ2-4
TGTGCCAGCAGCGTAGGGGATCTGGTGGCCAAAAACATTCAGTACTTC
CASSVGDLVAKNIQYF
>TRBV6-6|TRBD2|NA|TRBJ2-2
TGTGCCAGCAGTTACGCGTCGGGGGGGGCCACCGGGGAGCTGTTTTTT
CASSYASGGATGELFF
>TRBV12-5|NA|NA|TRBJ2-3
TGTGCTAGTGGCCACTCAGGCGATCACACAGATACGCAGTATTTT
CASGHSGDHTDTQYF
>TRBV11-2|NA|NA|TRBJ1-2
TGTGCCAGCAGCCCCGGTGGGGGGGCGTATGGCTACACCTTC
CASSPGGGAYGYTF
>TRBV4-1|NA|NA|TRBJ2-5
TGCGCCAGCAGCCATCTCAGGGAAGAGACCCAGTACTTC
CASSHLREETQYF
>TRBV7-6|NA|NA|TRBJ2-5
TGTGCCAGCAGCCCTCGGGCCCCGTACCAAGAGTCCCAGTACTTC
CASSPRAPYQESQYF